The count of the clone carrying this T cell receptor (beta chain) is one. What it recognizes is unknown. These data are taken from a study of shared clonotypes between healthy human individuals. V was cut by 4 bases and J by 4 bases, with 11 bases left in between. This CDR3 contains 14 residues. CDR1 and CDR2 (germline): MGHRA, YSYEKL. Evenly divided among several immunoSEQ plates was the genomic DNA of each subset. Data came from immunoSEQ multiplex PCR; TCRdb stores just in-frame clones and leaves some out. The sample yields roughly 2.1 million clones, around 93% seen once. CD45RO-negative, CCR7-selected cells formed the naive CD8 fraction, which excluded terminally differentiated effector memory CD45RA+ cells. General study findings and limits: Clonotype sharing across several donors was observed for around 4.8% of naive CD4 clonotypes. Researchers found naive subsets generally carried larger estimated richness than memory subsets. Sampling included only blood; tissue repertoires likely differ.

The source material was naive CD8+ T cells from PBMCs. The sequence was obtained from a man between 18 and 29 years old in good health. Some clones in this sample may be carry-over from other donors' samples. This chain uses TRBV4-1 with TRBJ2-1; D unclear. The CDR3 region has the DNA TGCGCCAGCAGCCCCAACCAACTTTACAATGAGCAGTTCTTC. It encodes CASSPNQLYNEQFF.